What follows are 23 T cell receptor beta chains derived from one specimen sequenced in a study of CD8 T cells in Susac syndrome. RNA was extracted with the RNeasy kit, and a quantity of roughly 0.45 to 1 ug was reverse transcribed using random hexamers. TCRdb reanalysed the immunoSEQ multiplex PCR reads using MiXCR and keeps one entry per CDR3 protein. This sample yields about 300,000 distinct CDR3 sequences, of which about nine tenths are seen a single time; around 0.2% belongs to the top ten. The source material was CD8+ T cells from PBMCs. These receptors all stem from a human donor with multiple sclerosis.

The chain is built from TRBV6-4 and TRBJ2-3, with 8 bases aligning to TRBD2. The CDR3 has 15 amino acids. J was trimmed by 1 base and V by 4 bases; bases with no gene match: 4. In germline, CDR1 is MRHNA, CDR2 SNTAGT. This CDR3 reads CASSGSGGGTDTQYF. DNA for the CDR3: TGTGCCAGCAGTGGAAGCGGGGGAGGCACAGATACGCAGTATTTT.

The chain carries TRBV3-1 and TRBJ1-6; D not certain. This CDR3 has 18 residues. CDR1 is LGHDT and CDR2 is YNNKEL in the germline V gene (reference sequence). Deletions cut 2 bases from V and 3 bases from J, with 17 bases between. DNA of the CDR3: TGTGCCAGCAGCCAACGGCTTACCCTTTGGGTCTATAATTCACCCCTCCACTTT. Translating it yields CASSQRLTLWVYNSPLHF.

Comments on this clonotype: A read error may produce the germline difference seen at one junction end. The chain has TRBV20-1 and TRBJ1-5; tentative D call: TRBD1 (5 bases). Germline-derived CDR1 and CDR2 are DFQATT and SNEGSKA (reference sequence). The CDR3 is made up of 14 amino acids. As DNA, the CDR3 is TGCAGTGCACATACGTTAGGGGTAAACCAGCCCCAGCTTTTT. This encodes CSAHTLGVNQPQLF.

CDR3 coding DNA: TGTGCCAGCAGCCAAAAGGGGAACACTGAAGCTTTCTTT. It translates to CASSQKGNTEAFF. The chain couples TRBV4-2 to TRBJ1-1; no definite D call. The CDR3 length is 13 residues. Germline V gives CDR1 LGHNA, CDR2 YNFKEQ. Trimming stripped 2 bases from V and 1 base from J, with 5 bases between.

The genes are TRBV2 and TRBJ1-6; 8 nucleotides line up with TRBD1. The ends lost 5 bases at V and 9 bases at J; junction bases unmatched: 6. Looked up from germline, CDR1 is SNHLY and CDR2 is FYNNEI. This CDR3 is built from 14 residues. The CDR3 loop reads CASSRGQGISPLHF. Written as DNA, the CDR3 is TGTGCCAGCAGTCGAGGACAGGGAATTTCACCCCTCCACTTT.

This clonotype was counted a few times. This CDR3 is CASSPPSGSPYEQYF. DNA for the CDR3: TGTGCCAGCAGTCCCCCTAGCGGGAGTCCCTACGAGCAGTACTTC. The chain combines TRBV5-4 with TRBJ2-7; TRBD2 matches 10 bases. Per germline, CDR1 SGHNT and CDR2 YYREEE (reference sequence). With 5 bases clipped from V and 2 bases from J, the junction kept 7 bases outside the gene matches. CDR3 length: 15 residues.

V gene TRBV5-4 combines with J gene TRBJ2-7, with a weak D call TRBD2 (6 bases). V was shortened by 7 bases and J by 6 bases, with 14 bases between the two germline ends. Germline V gives CDR1 SGHNT, CDR2 YYREEE (reference sequence). The CDR3 consists of 12 residues. This chain's CDR3 is CASRGEALEQYF. The CDR3 DNA is TGTGCCAGCCGTGGGGAGGCCCTCGAGCAGTACTTC.

The chain carries TRBV28 and TRBJ2-3; maybe TRBD2 (5 bases). The CDR3 spans 15 residues. Trimming cost V 3 bases and J 7 bases, with 17 bases left between them. Germline CDR1 MDHEN, CDR2 SYDVKM. CDR3 loop: CASSFRGPQRHTQYF. The CDR3 nucleotides read TGTGCCAGCAGTTTCCGGGGTCCCCAGCGGCATACGCAGTATTTT.

This clonotype has just one count. V is TRBV4-2 and J is TRBJ1-1; the match to TRBD1 covers 8 bases. The V and J ends lost 1 base and 2 bases, in that order; junction bases with no gene match: 9. The germline V gene has CDR1 LGHNA and CDR2 YNFKEQ. CDR3 length equals 17 residues. This chain's CDR3 is CASSQGLQGVLNTEAFF. In nucleotides, the CDR3 is TGTGCCAGCAGCCAAGGCTTACAGGGGGTCCTCAACACTGAAGCTTTCTTT.

The chain links TRBV4-2 to TRBJ2-7; tentatively, D is TRBD1 (6 bases). Germline V gives CDR1 LGHNA, CDR2 YNFKEQ. The V and J ends lost 4 bases and 4 bases respectively, with 20 bases between them. This CDR3 region has 16 residues. The CDR3, as DNA: TGTGCCAGCAGCCTAAACTCAGGGGACCTGAGTTACGAGCAGTACTTC. Its protein is CASSLNSGDLSYEQYF.

The chain joins TRBV14 to TRBJ2-1; 8 nucleotides line up with TRBD1. The DNA end favors TRBJ2-7, so the J call may be wrong. From germline, CDR1 is SGHDN and CDR2 FVKESK. The CDR3 covers 14 residues. CDR3 in amino acids: CASSVRQGSYEQYF. Here the CDR3 DNA reads TGTGCCAGCAGCGTTCGACAGGGGTCCTACGAGCAGTACTTC.

The chain recombines TRBV23-1 with TRBJ2-3; a weak D match, TRBD1 (6 bases). TRBV23-1 counts as an open reading frame of uncertain function. V lost 6 bases and J 0 bases, leaving 19 bases between the germline ends. This CDR3 region has 17 residues. The CDR3 coding sequence is TGCGCCAGCAGCAACTCAGGGGCCCCTCTCAGCACAGATACGCAGTATTTT. It translates to CASSNSGAPLSTDTQYF.

This rearrangement joins TRBV2 to TRBJ2-2; 9 positions match TRBD1. There are 16 residues in the CDR3. V lost 5 bases to trimming and J lost 3 bases; unmatched junction nucleotides: 7. Germline assignment: CDR1 SNHLY and CDR2 FYNNEI. DNA for the CDR3: TGTGCCAGCAGTTCCCCCGGGACAGGGTACACCGGGGAGCTGTTTTTT. Residues: CASSSPGTGYTGELFF. The full variable domain, its missing parts supplied by reference TRBV2 and TRBJ2-2, is EPEVTQTPSHQVTQMGQEVILRCVPISNHLYFYWYRQILGQKVEFLVSFYNNEISEKSEIFDDQFSVERPDGSNFTLKIRSTKLEDSAMYFCASSSPGTGYTGELFFGEGSRLTVL.

The chain links TRBV10-3 to TRBJ2-1; D unclear. V was clipped by 0 bases and J by 6 bases, with 15 bases between them. Germline V lookup: CDR1 ENHRY, CDR2 SYGVKD. The length of the CDR3 is 16 residues. Here the CDR3 reads CAISESGELLSNEQFF. In nucleotides, the CDR3 is TGTGCCATCAGTGAGTCTGGGGAACTACTTAGCAATGAGCAGTTCTTC.

V gene TRBV12-3 or TRBV12-4 combines with J gene TRBJ2-7, with TRBD1 matching 7 bases. The CDR3 consists of 15 residues. The trim removed 5 bases at V and 0 bases at J, leaving 7 bases unmatched. The CDR3 protein is CASSPLTGSSYEQYF. The CDR3 region has the DNA TGTGCCAGCAGTCCGCTGACAGGGTCCTCCTACGAGCAGTACTTC.

The rearrangement joins TRBV12-3 or TRBV12-4 to TRBJ2-7; D possibly corresponds to TRBD2 (5 bases). The CDR3 loop spans 12 amino acids. V was pared by 5 bases and J by 4 bases, with 9 bases between. The CDR3 region is CASSRGFYEQYF. The CDR3 coding sequence is TGTGCCAGCAGTCGAGGGTTTTACGAGCAGTACTTC.

V gene TRBV30 combines with J gene TRBJ1-2; D not resolved. The V and J ends lost 2 bases and 8 bases respectively, with 21 bases between them. The CDR3 has 15 residues. Looked up from germline, CDR1 is GTSNPN and CDR2 is SVGIG (reference sequence). CDR3 sequence reads: CAWSPVTISSWGYTF. In nucleotides, the CDR3 is TGTGCCTGGAGTCCCGTGACGATCTCCTCGTGGGGCTACACCTTC.

This sequence joins TRBV20-1 and TRBJ2-1, with TRBD1 matching 7 bases. This CDR3 is 16 amino acids long. Unmatched junction bases numbered 8, after V lost 0 bases and J lost 3 bases. Germline CDR1 is DFQATT and CDR2 is SNEGSKA (reference sequence). The CDR3 coding sequence is TGCAGTGCTAGAGACCTACGGACAGGAGACTACAATGAGCAGTTCTTC. This translates into CSARDLRTGDYNEQFF.

The chain has TRBV3-1 and TRBJ2-3; a weak D match, TRBD2 (6 bases). Per germline, CDR1 LGHDT and CDR2 YNNKEL (reference sequence). The V end was cut by 4 bases, the J end by 3 bases, with 17 bases between. The CDR3 is 16 residues long. DNA for the CDR3: TGTGCCAGCAGCCTCTATTTGACTAGGAAAACAGATACGCAGTATTTT. It translates to CASSLYLTRKTDTQYF.

This chain joins TRBV12-3 or TRBV12-4 and TRBJ1-3; no clear D gene. Deletions cut 7 bases from V and 1 base from J, with 11 bases between. The CDR3 extends over 14 amino acids. CDR3 residues: CASTFGSSGNTIYF. DNA of the CDR3: TGTGCCAGCACATTCGGTTCTTCTGGAAACACCATATATTTT.

The count of this clonotype is one. The genes are TRBV7-2 and TRBJ2-7, with D possibly being TRBD1 (6 bases). Deletions cut 5 bases from V and 5 bases from J, with 16 bases between. The CDR3 is made up of 14 amino acids. CDR1 is SGHTA and CDR2 is FQGNSA in the germline V gene. In DNA form, the CDR3 reads TGTGCCAGCAGCAAACGGGACACAGGCCACGAGCAGTACTTC. Its protein product is CASSKRDTGHEQYF.

The chain uses TRBV28 and TRBJ1-5; D gene unclear. The germline gives CDR1 MDHEN, CDR2 SYDVKM. The CDR3 runs to 15 residues. V shed 5 bases and J shed 6 bases, with 17 bases lying between them. The CDR3 nucleotides read TGTGCCAGCAGTGACCTCTTGGGTTCGTCTCAGCCCCAGCATTTT. It translates to CASSDLLGSSQPQHF.

This chain's CDR3 is CASSSRGGRTDTQYF. CDR3 sequence (DNA): TGTGCCAGCAGTTCCCGGGGGGGCAGAACAGATACGCAGTATTTT. The chain has TRBV27 and TRBJ2-3, with 8 bases lining up with TRBD2. The V and J ends lost 4 bases and 3 bases, in that order; junction bases with no gene match: 6. Per germline, CDR1 MNHEY and CDR2 SMNVEV (reference sequence). The CDR3 extends over 15 amino acids.